Below, 21 T cell receptor beta chains from the same sample are listed, as sequenced in a study of cytomegalovirus exposure and HLA in healthy donors. In the PCR, 60 Vbeta and 13 Jbeta primers were used. Clones were read by immunoSEQ multiplex PCR, and TCRdb kept only the in-frame ones, dropping some. The sample consists of 140,000 to 150,000 clones, more than 75% of them appearing once. Sequenced sample: PBMCs. The source of these receptors is a man aged 40-50 years in good health and CMV-seronegative.

The chain is built from TRBV27 and TRBJ2-1, with 9 bases fitting TRBD2. The CDR3 is 14 amino acids. V lost 5 bases and J lost 6; bases outside the gene matches: 5. Germline loops: CDR1 MNHEY, CDR2 SMNVEV (reference sequence). The CDR3 is CASSAGTSFNEQFF. The CDR3, as DNA: TGTGCCAGCAGTGCCGGGACTAGCTTCAATGAGCAGTTCTTC.

V and J are TRBV7-9 and TRBJ1-2, with D perhaps matching TRBD1 (6 bases). The germline gives CDR1 SEHNR, CDR2 FQNEAQ (reference sequence). The CDR3 is 16 amino acids. V shed 5 bases and J shed 7 bases, with 23 bases lying between them. The CDR3 spells CASSHWTDSTGLGYTF. The DNA for the CDR3 is TGTGCCAGCAGCCATTGGACAGATTCTACGGGTCTTGGCTACACCTTC. The full variable domain, with the rest looked up from reference TRBV7-9 and TRBJ1-2, is DTGVSQNPRHKITKRGQNVTFRCDPISEHNRLYWYRQTLGQGPEFLTYFQNEAQLEKSRLLSDRFSAERPKGSFSTLEIQRTEQGDSAMYLCASSHWTDSTGLGYTFGSGTRLTVV.

CDR3 coding DNA: TGTGCCAGCAGCTTAGGCGGGAGAGGGGGGGATGAGCAGTTCTTC. Translating gives CASSLGGRGGDEQFF. The rearrangement joins TRBV7-7 to TRBJ2-1, with a possible D match to TRBD2 (7 bases). CDR1 is SSHAT and CDR2 is FNYEAQ in the germline V gene (reference sequence). V was clipped by 1 base and J by 8 bases, with 15 bases between them. CDR3 length: 15 residues.

J is TRBJ2-2 and V is TRBV5-1, with 12 bases fitting TRBD2. There are 17 residues in the CDR3. V dropped 3 bases and J dropped 13; count of bases not matched to a gene: 16. Germline CDR1 SGHRS, CDR2 YFSETQ. This chain's CDR3 is CASSWGLAGGPTGGLFF. The CDR3, as DNA: TGCGCCAGCAGCTGGGGACTAGCGGGTGGCCCGACCGGTGGGCTGTTTTTT.

The V call is TRBV29-1, the J call TRBJ1-1, with 11 positions matching TRBD1. The germline V gene encodes CDR1 SQVTM and CDR2 ANQGSEA. This CDR3 contains 15 residues. Unmatched junction bases numbered 9, after V lost 4 bases and J lost 5 bases. In DNA, the CDR3 is TGCAGCGTTGGTACCCCCGGGACAGGGGGAACTGAAGCTTTCTTT. This codes for CSVGTPGTGGTEAFF.

About this clone: Germline is not matched at one junction end, which may reflect a read error. The rearrangement uses TRBV10-3 and TRBJ2-3, with 13 bases lining up with TRBD2. This CDR3 is 16 amino acids long. CDR1 ENHRY and CDR2 SYGVKD come from the germline V gene. This chain's CDR3 is CAITEGLAGPTDTQYF. CDR3 sequence (DNA): TGTGCCATCACTGAGGGACTAGCGGGGCCCACAGATACGCAGTATTTT.

This clone was recorded only once. This chain connects TRBV6-5 to TRBJ2-7; TRBD2 matches 10 bases. This CDR3 is 15 amino acids long. From germline, CDR1 is MNHEY and CDR2 SVGAGI. The trim removed 0 bases at V and 3 bases at J, leaving 2 bases unmatched. CDR3 loop: CASSYSSGRLYEQYF. CDR3 nucleotide sequence: TGTGCCAGCAGTTACTCTAGCGGGAGGCTCTACGAGCAGTACTTC.

This clone was recorded a few times. The V gene is TRBV4-3, the J gene TRBJ2-1; 8 positions match TRBD2. The CDR3 covers 17 residues. The V gene's germline CDR1 is LGHNA and CDR2 YSLEER. V trimming: 0 bases; J trimming: 6 bases; junction bases outside the gene matches: 10. The CDR3 here is CASSQDLFERGINEQFF. The CDR3, as DNA: TGCGCCAGCAGCCAAGATCTGTTTGAGCGGGGGATCAATGAGCAGTTCTTC.

The gene calls are TRBV10-3 and TRBJ1-6; TRBD1 might be the D (6 bases). The V end was cut by 3 bases, the J end by 8 bases, with 11 bases between. This CDR3 comprises 14 residues. CDR1 and CDR2 (germline): ENHRY, SYGVKD. The CDR3 spells CAISDRDKYSPLHF. CDR3 nucleotides: TGTGCCATCAGTGACCGGGACAAATATTCACCCCTCCACTTT.

The rearrangement uses TRBV10-2 and TRBJ1-3, with 8 positions matching TRBD1. Germline loops: CDR1 WSHSY, CDR2 SAAADI. This CDR3 region has 16 residues. V trimming: 1 base; J trimming: 4 bases; junction bases outside the gene matches: 6. The DNA for the CDR3 is TGCGCCAGCAGTGAGTGGACAGGGTTAGGCGGAAACACCATATATTTT. Its protein product is CASSEWTGLGGNTIYF.

The chain is built from TRBV6-5 and TRBJ2-7; 9 positions match TRBD2. V trimming: 8 bases; J trimming: 2 bases; junction bases outside the gene matches: 7. Germline CDR1 MNHEY, CDR2 SVGAGI. The CDR3 runs 14 residues. The CDR3 coding sequence is TGTGCCAGCTCCAGCGGGGGGCCAACCTACGAGCAGTACTTC. The encoded protein is CASSSGGPTYEQYF.

The V call is TRBV28, the J call TRBJ2-7; no clear D gene. The germline gives CDR1 MDHEN, CDR2 SYDVKM. Trimming left V 3 bases short and J 2 bases short, with 8 bases between. The CDR3 contains 13 residues. CDR3 nucleotide sequence: TGTGCCAGCAGTTTCTCCATAGCCTACGAGCAGTACTTC. It encodes CASSFSIAYEQYF.

The J gene is TRBJ2-7, the V gene TRBV4-1; tentative D call: TRBD1 (6 bases). The CDR3 is 15 residues long. Trimming left V 1 base short and J 0 bases short, with 10 bases between. Germline CDR1 reads MGHRA; CDR2 reads YSYEKL. CDR3 residues: CASSQGQAGSYEQYF. In DNA, the CDR3 is TGCGCCAGCAGCCAAGGACAGGCCGGCTCCTACGAGCAGTACTTC.

The chain couples TRBV9 to TRBJ2-3; D remains ambiguous. The CDR3 sequence is 15 residues long. Trimming cost V 0 bases and J 2 bases, with 10 bases left between them. Germline V gives CDR1 SGDLS, CDR2 YYNGEE. Here the CDR3 DNA reads TGTGCCAGCAGCGTAGATAGGCTAGACACAGATACGCAGTATTTT. Translated, it gives CASSVDRLDTDTQYF.

V gene TRBV6-1 combines with J gene TRBJ2-3; TRBD1 aligns across 8 bases. Per the germline V gene, CDR1 is MNHNS and CDR2 is SASEGT. The length of the CDR3 is 15 residues. V shed 3 bases and J 3 bases; nucleotides not matched to a gene: 5. The CDR3 DNA follows: TGTGCCAGCAGTGAGTCAGGGGGCGCGACAGATACGCAGTATTTT. Its protein is CASSESGGATDTQYF.

The chain recombines TRBV12-5 with TRBJ2-7; possible D gene TRBD2, 6 bases. This CDR3 region has 13 residues. Germline V gene lookup returns CDR1 LGHNT and CDR2 FRNRAP. V lost 4 bases, J lost 3 bases, and 10 bases lay in between. In nucleotides, the CDR3 is TGTGCTAGTGGTTACGGGGAGGACTACGAGCAGTACTTC. It codes for CASGYGEDYEQYF.

This rearrangement joins TRBV10-2 to TRBJ2-2; TRBD2 matches at 11 bases. The CDR3 consists of 17 residues. With V trimmed by 7 bases and J by 0 bases, 7 bases remained unmatched. Germline values: CDR1 WSHSY, CDR2 SAAADI. For the CDR3, the DNA is TGCGCCAGCAATGACCCGGGACTAGCGGCGAACACCGGGGAGCTGTTTTTT. Translated: CASNDPGLAANTGELFF.

V gene TRBV30 combines with J gene TRBJ1-3, with D tentatively TRBD1 (5 bases). The germline CDR1 and CDR2 sequences are GTSNPN and SVGIG (reference sequence). This CDR3 spans 17 amino acids. The V end was cut by 5 bases, the J end by 2 bases, with 22 bases between. CDR3: CAWGTGTAIGAGNTIYF. The CDR3 bases are TGTGCCTGGGGCACCGGGACTGCCATCGGGGCTGGAAACACCATATATTTT.

The rearrangement joins TRBV18 to TRBJ2-7; possible D gene TRBD1, 6 bases. The CDR3 is made up of 15 amino acids. Between the trimmed V and J ends, which lost 4 bases and 4 bases, there was a span of 17 bases. The germline V gene encodes CDR1 KGHSH and CDR2 LQKENI. As DNA, the CDR3 is TGTGCCAGCTCACGTGCCGGGGACACAAGTTACGAGCAGTACTTC. This sequence encodes CASSRAGDTSYEQYF.

CDR3 DNA sequence: TGTGCCAGCAGCTTGGTAAGGGACAGGAACACTGAAGCTTTCTTT. It codes for CASSLVRDRNTEAFF. V gene TRBV5-6 combines with J gene TRBJ1-1, with TRBD1 matching 7 bases. From germline, CDR1 is SGHDT and CDR2 YYEEEE. The J segment lost 1 base and the V segment lost 0 bases, leaving 3 bases of the junction unmatched. This CDR3 is 15 amino acids long.

The chain employs TRBV4-2 and TRBJ2-5; D gene ambiguous. The CDR3 loop spans 14 amino acids. Germline values: CDR1 LGHNA, CDR2 YNFKEQ. With 0 bases removed from V and 2 bases from J, the gap between germline ends came to 7 bases. The chain's CDR3 is CASSQDRYQETQYF. CDR3 sequence (DNA): TGTGCCAGCAGCCAAGATCGCTATCAAGAGACCCAGTACTTC.